A single sample gave rise to the 26 T cell receptor beta chains below, sequenced in a study of blood T cell repertoires in COVID-19. Sequencing used immunoSEQ multiplex PCR; TCRdb keeps in-frame clones, though not all of them. The sample includes approximately 100,000 clones, roughly 84% of them seen just once. Sequencing input: peripheral blood. These receptors were obtained from a human donor in a cohort sampled during active COVID-19.

The rearrangement uses TRBV5-1 and TRBJ2-3; D is perhaps TRBD1 (6 bases). Germline V gene data show CDR1 as SGHRS and CDR2 as YFSETQ. This CDR3 has 16 amino acids. V lost 0 bases and J lost 6, with 17 bases in between. DNA of the CDR3: TGCGCCAGCAGCTTGGCGGGACACCCTTTAGGGGATACGCAGTATTTT. Translating gives CASSLAGHPLGDTQYF.

This clone has just a few counts. The J gene is TRBJ1-3, the V gene TRBV5-1; 8 nucleotides align to TRBD1. The CDR3 spans 15 residues. After removal of 4 bases from V and 2 bases from J, the junction contained 5 bases not matched to a gene. Germline V lookup: CDR1 SGHRS, CDR2 YFSETQ. CDR3 sequence reads: CASSPWTGTGNTIYF. The CDR3 nucleotides are TGCGCCAGCAGCCCTTGGACAGGGACTGGAAACACCATATATTTT.

The chain recombines TRBV5-5 with TRBJ1-1; no firm D call. CDR1 is SGHKS and CDR2 is YYEKEE in the germline V gene (reference sequence). The CDR3 runs to 14 residues. Trimming took 3 bases from V and 1 from J, leaving 10 bases between them. The DNA of the CDR3 is TGTGCCAGCAGCTCGGTTAGAACGAACACTGAAGCTTTCTTT. It is translated as CASSSVRTNTEAFF.

The rearrangement links TRBV12-3 or TRBV12-4 to TRBJ1-1; D unclear. The CDR3 runs 13 residues. Trimming took off 3 bases at V and 5 bases at J, with 10 bases between the two ends. CDR3 region: CASSFESTTEAFF. As DNA, the CDR3 is TGTGCCAGCAGTTTTGAGAGTACTACTGAAGCTTTCTTT.

The table lists this clone with a count of one. This sequence joins TRBV6-6 and TRBJ1-2; TRBD1 aligns across 7 bases. There are 15 residues in the CDR3. Germline-derived CDR1 and CDR2 are MNHNY and SVGAGI (reference sequence). V lost 7 bases, J lost 8 bases, and 16 bases stayed unmatched. This CDR3 reads CASTIQRAGGEGYTF. The CDR3 bases are TGTGCCAGCACAATCCAACGGGCAGGGGGTGAGGGCTACACCTTC.

This clone was found once. The chain joins TRBV27 to TRBJ1-1; D ambiguous. V gave up 6 bases and J gave up 10 bases, with 15 bases separating them. CDR3 length: 12 amino acids. The germline V gene has CDR1 MNHEY and CDR2 SMNVEV (reference sequence). The CDR3 region is CASSPMGRGAFF. CDR3 nucleotide sequence: TGTGCCAGCAGCCCCATGGGTAGAGGAGCTTTCTTT.

J is TRBJ2-7 and V is TRBV9; 9 positions match TRBD1. Losses at the gene ends were 4 bases for V and 5 bases for J; bases not matched to a gene: 13. The CDR3 is 16 residues long. Germline V gives CDR1 SGDLS, CDR2 YYNGEE. CDR3 in amino acids: CASSPRTGDFGDEQYF. The CDR3 DNA sequence: TGTGCCAGCAGCCCACGGACAGGGGACTTTGGGGACGAGCAGTACTTC.

This sequence joins TRBV27 and TRBJ1-1, with D unresolved. V was clipped by 6 bases and J by 0 bases, with 14 bases between them. CDR1 and CDR2 from the germline V gene are MNHEY and SMNVEV (reference sequence). The CDR3 has 15 residues. The CDR3 protein is CASRPLQIMNTEAFF. In nucleotides, the CDR3 is TGTGCCAGCAGACCTCTCCAGATCATGAACACTGAAGCTTTCTTT.

This clone was observed a single time. The rearrangement uses TRBV6-1 and TRBJ1-2, with D possibly matching TRBD1 (5 bases). The ends were cut back, 3 bases at V and 3 bases at J, with 5 bases in the middle. Germline CDR1 and CDR2: MNHNS and SASEGT. The CDR3 contains 12 residues. CDR3 DNA: TGTGCCAGCAGTGAGACAGACTATGGCTACACCTTC. It encodes CASSETDYGYTF.

The chain joins TRBV29-1 to TRBJ1-1; 8 bases agree with TRBD1. Germline V gene sequence: CDR1 SQVTM, CDR2 ANQGSEA. The V gene end was trimmed by 2 bases and the J gene end by 1 base; junction bases not matched to a gene: 6. The CDR3 contains 15 residues. CDR3 amino acids: CSVESSGGTNTEAFF. In DNA, the CDR3 is TGCAGCGTTGAAAGCTCAGGGGGCACGAACACTGAAGCTTTCTTT.

The chain combines TRBV7-3 with TRBJ2-5, with TRBD1 matching 8 bases. In germline, CDR1 is SGHTA, CDR2 FQGTGA. The ends lost 4 bases at V and 4 bases at J; junction bases unmatched: 5. This CDR3 is built from 14 residues. The CDR3 bases are TGTGCCAGCAGCTCTCAGGGGGCCGGAGAGACCCAGTACTTC. As protein: CASSSQGAGETQYF.

J is TRBJ1-6 and V is TRBV6-6; no definite D call. This CDR3 contains 13 residues. Trimming removed 2 bases at V and 13 bases at J, with 12 bases between. In germline, CDR1 is MNHNY, CDR2 SVGAGI (reference sequence). As DNA, the CDR3 is TGTGCCAGCAGTTACGGCATCCTGACTCCCCTCCACTTT. This sequence encodes CASSYGILTPLHF.

V gene TRBV18 combines with J gene TRBJ2-2, with TRBD2 matching 7 bases. J gave up 5 bases and V 3 bases, and 9 bases lay outside the gene matches. Germline values: CDR1 KGHSH, CDR2 LQKENI. This CDR3 contains 16 residues. CDR3 residues: CASSPYSGARTGELFF. CDR3 sequence (DNA): TGTGCCAGCTCACCTTACAGCGGGGCGAGAACCGGGGAGCTGTTTTTT.

The chain couples TRBV3-1 (or the pseudogene TRBV3-2) to TRBJ2-1, with 13 bases that match TRBD2. This CDR3 contains 18 residues. Unmatched junction bases numbered 4, after V lost 0 bases and J lost 2 bases. CDR1 and CDR2 from the germline V gene are LGHDT and YNNKEL (reference sequence). The DNA of the CDR3 is TGTGCCAGCAGCCAAGATTTACTAGCGGGGGGGCCCTACAATGAGCAGTTCTTC. This encodes CASSQDLLAGGPYNEQFF.

The gene calls are TRBV3-1 (or the pseudogene TRBV3-2) and TRBJ1-1; perhaps TRBD1 as D (5 bases). From germline, CDR1 is LGHDT and CDR2 YNNKEL (reference sequence). V was cut by 1 base and J by 1 base, with 7 bases left in between. The CDR3 contains 14 residues. CDR3 DNA: TGTGCCAGCAGCCAAGTTCAGGGGAACACTGAAGCTTTCTTT. Encoded protein: CASSQVQGNTEAFF.

The chain is built from TRBV10-3 and TRBJ2-1; 9 nucleotides match TRBD2. Trimming cost V 10 bases and J 4 bases; bases outside gene matches: 8. This CDR3 is built from 14 residues. Germline V CDR1 and CDR2: ENHRY, SYGVKD. As DNA, the CDR3 is TGTGCCACCCGCGGGGGGGCCGGTTACAATGAGCAGTTCTTC. Protein sequence: CATRGGAGYNEQFF.

The genes are TRBV12-3 or TRBV12-4 and TRBJ1-5, with D possibly TRBD1 on 6 matching bases. The V end lost 5 bases, the J end lost 9 bases, and 14 bases lay between the germline ends. This CDR3 is 13 amino acids long. The CDR3: CASSGGGRGPQHF. Written as DNA, the CDR3 is TGTGCCAGCAGTGGGGGGGGCCGAGGGCCCCAGCATTTT.

This rearrangement joins TRBV11-2 to TRBJ2-7; weak D call: TRBD1 (5 bases). CDR1 and CDR2 (germline): SGHAT, FQNNGV. Trimming removed 1 base at V and 5 bases at J, with 15 bases between. CDR3 length: 15 amino acids. The CDR3 DNA reads as TGTGCCAGCAGCTTAGGGACAACCTTCAGGGACGAGCAGTACTTC. This encodes CASSLGTTFRDEQYF.

V and J are TRBV11-3 and TRBJ1-2, with D hard to call. Per the germline V gene, CDR1 is SGHNT and CDR2 is YENEEA. With 0 bases removed from V and 1 base from J, the gap between germline ends came to 12 bases. The CDR3 runs to 16 residues. Written as DNA, the CDR3 is TGTGCCAGCAGCTTAGATCCAAGGGAGGGTAACTATGGCTACACCTTC. Protein product: CASSLDPREGNYGYTF.

This clone turned up a few times. The rearrangement links TRBV7-3 to TRBJ1-1; weak D call: TRBD1 (5 bases). V was trimmed by 2 bases and J by 5 bases, leaving 12 bases between them. The CDR3 is made up of 14 amino acids. Germline CDR1 is SGHTA and CDR2 is FQGTGA. CDR3 sequence: CASSLLRDGTEAFF. DNA of the CDR3: TGTGCCAGCAGCTTACTGCGGGACGGAACTGAAGCTTTCTTT.

J is TRBJ1-3 and V is TRBV5-6; 11 positions match TRBD1. J lost 2 bases, V lost 6 bases, and 1 base had no gene match. The CDR3 totals 14 residues. Germline CDR1 is SGHDT and CDR2 is YYEEEE. CDR3 in amino acids: CASKGQGAGNTIYF. CDR3 nucleotide sequence: TGTGCCAGCAAGGGACAGGGGGCTGGAAACACCATATATTTT.

This chain connects TRBV2 to TRBJ1-2; 9 nucleotides match TRBD1. CDR1 is SNHLY, CDR2 FYNNEI, per germline. The CDR3 is 13 residues long. Trimming cost V 4 bases and J 8 bases; bases outside gene matches: 5. The CDR3 DNA follows: TGTGCCAGCAGTGGACAGGGGGTGGAGGGCTACACCTTC. Protein sequence: CASSGQGVEGYTF.

The gene calls are TRBV4-1 and TRBJ2-3; TRBD2 matches 7 bases. CDR3 length: 17 amino acids. The trim removed 0 bases at V and 2 bases at J, leaving 8 bases unmatched. CDR1 is MGHRA, CDR2 YSYEKL, per germline. CDR3 nucleotides: TGCGCCAGCAGCCAAGAGAACGGGAGGCTTCCCACAGATACGCAGTATTTT. Its translation: CASSQENGRLPTDTQYF.

This sequence joins TRBV20-1 and TRBJ1-5; 7 positions match TRBD1. This CDR3 is 14 amino acids long. Germline CDR1 DFQATT, CDR2 SNEGSKA (reference sequence). With V trimmed by 3 bases and J by 4 bases, 6 bases remained unmatched. CDR3 coding DNA: TGCAGTGCTAGTTGGACAGGAGTTAATCAGCCCCAGCATTTT. Protein: CSASWTGVNQPQHF.

The V gene is TRBV7-3, the J gene TRBJ1-6; D unclear. The CDR3 length is 14 residues. CDR1 is SGHTA, CDR2 FQGTGA, per germline. The V and J ends lost 1 base and 8 bases respectively, with 9 bases between them. DNA for the CDR3: TGTGCCAGCAGCTTAAAAGCCTCCGATTCACCCCTCCACTTT. Translated: CASSLKASDSPLHF.

The V gene is TRBV27, the J gene TRBJ1-3, with D possibly being TRBD1 (5 bases). Per germline, CDR1 MNHEY and CDR2 SMNVEV (reference sequence). The CDR3 totals 13 residues. Between the trimmed V and J ends, which lost 8 bases and 0 bases, there was a span of 8 bases. The CDR3 is CASGRGSGNTIYF. CDR3 DNA: TGTGCCAGCGGAAGGGGCTCTGGAAACACCATATATTTT.